This T cell receptor (beta chain) was found in a study of human T cells and chemical hapten exposure. TCRdb ran MiXCR on the RACE reads and lists one entry per CDR3 protein. This sample yields about 82,000 distinct CDR3 sequences, of which 10% to 12% are seen a single time; approximately 3.5% belongs to the top ten. Documented time point: patch test 3, about 24 weeks after DPC sensitization. Treatment of the sample: therapeutic diphenylcyclopropenone sensitization with weekly scalp DPC. Germline loops: CDR1 SGHTA, CDR2 FQGNSA. This CDR3 contains 14 residues. The V and J ends lost 0 bases and 9 bases respectively, with 12 bases between them.

This clonotype originated in a woman aged 50 to 60 with alopecia areata. Some clones in this sample may be carry-over from other donors' samples. Sequencing was performed on whole blood, taken in connection with sensitization to the hapten diphenylcyclopropenone (DPC). V is TRBV7-2 and J is TRBJ2-1; maybe TRBD2 (6 bases). CDR3 sequence: CASSLAAAGGEQFF. DNA of the CDR3: TGTGCCAGCAGCTTAGCAGCAGCGGGCGGTGAGCAGTTCTTC.